A single sample gave rise to the 25 T cell receptor beta chains below, sequenced in a study of T cell changes during pregnancy in multiple sclerosis. TCRdb keeps only in-frame clones here, not all; method: immunoSEQ multiplex PCR. The sample yields about 46,000 clones, around 93% seen once. The sample in question was CD8+ T cells from peripheral blood mononuclear cells, obtained in the second trimester of pregnancy. The source is a female donor with multiple sclerosis, enrolled in a pregnancy study.

V gene TRBV2 combines with J gene TRBJ2-7; TRBD1 matches 8 bases. Germline lookup yields CDR1 SNHLY and CDR2 FYNNEI. The V gene end was trimmed by 6 bases and the J gene end by 3 bases; junction bases not matched to a gene: 4. The CDR3 has 13 residues. Written as DNA, the CDR3 is TGTGCCAGCAGCGACAGGGGATTCTACGAGCAGTACTTC. This encodes CASSDRGFYEQYF.

The V gene is TRBV4-1, the J gene TRBJ1-1; 7 positions match TRBD1. Germline V gene lookup returns CDR1 MGHRA and CDR2 YSYEKL. V trimming: 6 bases; J trimming: 5 bases; junction bases outside the gene matches: 6. The CDR3 runs 13 residues. CDR3 bases: TGCGCCAGCAGTATCGGACAGGAGACTGAAGCTTTCTTT. Protein sequence: CASSIGQETEAFF.

The genes are TRBV5-1 and TRBJ1-2; tentatively, D is TRBD1 (6 bases). V lost 7 bases, J lost 4 bases, and 26 bases lay in between. The CDR3 covers 17 residues. The germline gives CDR1 SGHRS, CDR2 YFSETQ. The CDR3: CASRPHREYPPIYGYTF. For the CDR3, the DNA is TGCGCCAGCCGCCCCCACAGGGAATACCCTCCAATCTATGGCTACACCTTC.

Regarding this clone: This may come from a read error, since a much larger clone is one base off. The V gene is TRBV11-2, the J gene TRBJ2-5; D is ambiguous. The germline V gene has CDR1 SGHAT and CDR2 FQNNGV. This CDR3 has 12 amino acids. V lost 0 bases and J 4 bases, leaving 3 bases between the germline ends. The CDR3 here is CASSLDGETQYF. CDR3 in DNA: TGTGCCAGCAGCTTAGACGGAGAGACCCAGTACTTC.

This chain connects TRBV10-2 to TRBJ1-5; D not resolved. Germline V lookup: CDR1 WSHSY, CDR2 SAAADI. V lost 8 bases, J lost 0 bases, and 8 bases lay in between. The CDR3 consists of 13 residues. The CDR3 nucleotides are TGCGCCAGCGGGCCCGTTAGCAATCAGCCCCAGCATTTT. Translation gives CASGPVSNQPQHF.

This chain uses TRBV10-2 with TRBJ1-1; the D gene is possibly TRBD1 (5 bases). The CDR3 totals 13 residues. Germline loops: CDR1 WSHSY, CDR2 SAAADI. V was clipped by 0 bases and J by 8 bases, with 10 bases between them. CDR3 loop: CASSESGGLEAFF. The DNA for the CDR3 is TGCGCCAGCAGTGAGTCGGGGGGTTTGGAAGCTTTCTTT.

The rearrangement joins TRBV6-5 to TRBJ2-7, with 7 nucleotides matching TRBD2. Germline V gene lookup returns CDR1 MNHEY and CDR2 SVGAGI. V lost 2 bases, J lost 1 base, and 5 bases stayed unmatched. The CDR3 extends over 15 amino acids. The CDR3 protein is CASSYGGGVSYEQYF. The DNA of the CDR3 is TGTGCCAGCAGTTACGGGGGGGGAGTTTCCTACGAGCAGTACTTC.

The chain employs TRBV10-3 and TRBJ1-2, with D uncertain. Trimming removed 8 bases at V and 7 bases at J, with 11 bases between. This CDR3 comprises 11 residues. Germline CDR1 reads ENHRY; CDR2 reads SYGVKD. The CDR3 region is CAIQSGGGYTF. CDR3 sequence (DNA): TGTGCCATCCAGTCTGGAGGTGGCTACACCTTC.

J is TRBJ2-5 and V is TRBV5-1; weak D call: TRBD2 (6 bases). V gave up 0 bases and J gave up 5 bases, with 14 bases separating them. Germline assignment: CDR1 SGHRS and CDR2 YFSETQ. The CDR3 sequence is 15 residues long. The CDR3 protein is CASSLVAGSMETQYF. CDR3 DNA: TGCGCCAGCAGCTTGGTTGCGGGAAGTATGGAGACCCAGTACTTC. The full variable domain, completed using reference TRBV5-1 and TRBJ2-5, is KAGVTQTPRYLIKTRGQQVTLSCSPISGHRSVSWYQQTPGQGLQFLFEYFSETQRNKGNFPGRFSGRQFSNSRSEMNVSTLELGDSALYLCASSLVAGSMETQYFGPGTRLLVL.

This clone appeared a few times. This chain connects TRBV9 to TRBJ1-3; no clear D. CDR3 length: 16 amino acids. The V and J ends lost 2 bases and 8 bases respectively, with 20 bases between them. Germline V gene data show CDR1 as SGDLS and CDR2 as YYNGEE. Here the CDR3 DNA reads TGTGCCAGCAGCGTGGAACCGAGCGCCCCGGCGGACACCATATATTTT. Its protein is CASSVEPSAPADTIYF.

V and J are TRBV4-2 and TRBJ2-7, with 8 bases aligning to TRBD2. The trim removed 3 bases at V and 5 bases at J, leaving 9 bases unmatched. CDR3 length equals 15 residues. The germline gives CDR1 LGHNA, CDR2 YNFKEQ. The CDR3 nucleotides read TGTGCCAGCAGCCAGGGGACTAGTAACTTCGACGAGCAGTACTTC. It yields the protein CASSQGTSNFDEQYF.

The chain joins TRBV6-1 to TRBJ1-1, with D unclear. Germline V gene data show CDR1 as MNHNS and CDR2 as SASEGT. Trimming took 6 bases from V and 3 from J, leaving 11 bases between them. CDR3 length: 13 residues. The chain's CDR3 is CASSLQAHTEAFF. For the CDR3, the DNA is TGTGCCAGCAGCCTTCAGGCCCACACTGAAGCTTTCTTT.

This chain uses TRBV4-1 with TRBJ1-5; 12 bases are shared with TRBD1. The CDR3 totals 16 residues. V lost 0 bases, J lost 5 bases, and 2 bases stayed unmatched. Germline V gives CDR1 MGHRA, CDR2 YSYEKL. The CDR3: CASSQEGTGGDQPQHF. CDR3 sequence (DNA): TGCGCCAGCAGCCAAGAAGGGACAGGGGGCGATCAGCCCCAGCATTTT.

The V call is TRBV19, the J call TRBJ2-3, with D hard to call. This CDR3 region has 15 residues. Per the germline V gene, CDR1 is LNHDA and CDR2 is SQIVND (reference sequence). V lost 9 bases and J lost 3, with 19 bases in between. The CDR3 coding sequence is TGTGCCAGCCAAAACTCCAGGTTTTGGACAGATACGCAGTATTTT. Its protein product is CASQNSRFWTDTQYF.

As for this clone: The identical CDR3 is also encoded by other nucleotide sequences in the sample. The gene calls are TRBV9 and TRBJ2-7; D is possibly TRBD1 (6 bases). Germline-derived CDR1 and CDR2 are SGDLS and YYNGEE. The CDR3 extends over 13 amino acids. Trimming removed 2 bases at V and 3 bases at J, with 9 bases between. The CDR3 protein is CASSVGQNYEQYF. CDR3 nucleotides: TGTGCCAGCAGCGTCGGACAGAACTACGAGCAGTACTTC.

In DNA form, the CDR3 reads TGTGCCAGCAGCATCCGGGACAGAGGCTACGAGCAGTACTTC. Protein product: CASSIRDRGYEQYF. The rearrangement joins TRBV5-4 to TRBJ2-7; 7 bases line up with TRBD1. Germline values: CDR1 SGHNT, CDR2 YYREEE (reference sequence). The V and J ends lost 4 bases and 3 bases, in that order; junction bases with no gene match: 7. CDR3 length: 14 amino acids.

The chain combines TRBV13 with TRBJ2-1; TRBD2 agrees at 13 bases. V lost 0 bases and J lost 10; bases outside the gene matches: 6. From germline, CDR1 is PRHDT and CDR2 FYEKMQ (reference sequence). The length of the CDR3 is 16 residues. The CDR3 reads CASSLGGTSGVGEQFF. The CDR3 nucleotides are TGTGCCAGCAGCTTAGGGGGGACTAGCGGGGTTGGGGAGCAGTTCTTC.

J is TRBJ2-3 and V is TRBV9; 13 nucleotides match TRBD2. V was pared by 4 bases and J by 2 bases, with 7 bases of the junction left unmatched. Per the germline V gene, CDR1 is SGDLS and CDR2 is YYNGEE. CDR3 length: 17 residues. The CDR3 DNA sequence: TGTGCCAGCAGCACTCGGACTAGCGGGGGATACACAGATACGCAGTATTTT. Translated, it gives CASSTRTSGGYTDTQYF.

This clone was recorded a few times. J is TRBJ1-2 and V is TRBV5-6; TRBD1 is a possible D gene (6 bases). The CDR3 consists of 13 residues. Germline V CDR1 and CDR2: SGHDT, YYEEEE. V was shortened by 4 bases and J by 2 bases, with 9 bases between the two germline ends. CDR3 in amino acids: CASSLDRNYGYTF. CDR3 in DNA: TGTGCCAGCAGCCTTGACAGGAACTATGGCTACACCTTC.

The V gene is TRBV7-6, the J gene TRBJ2-7; TRBD2 is a possible D gene (5 bases). Trimming pared 3 bases from V and 5 bases from J, leaving 8 bases between. The CDR3 covers 12 residues. CDR1 SGHVS and CDR2 FNYEAQ come from the germline V gene. In DNA, the CDR3 is TGTGCCAGCAGCTTTGAGGGCGACGAGCAGTACTTC. Protein sequence: CASSFEGDEQYF.

The chain links TRBV6-5 to TRBJ1-3; D not resolved. The CDR3 extends over 15 amino acids. V was clipped by 7 bases and J by 0 bases, with 13 bases between them. Germline CDR1 MNHEY, CDR2 SVGAGI. CDR3 in amino acids: CASTKGLDSGNTIYF. DNA of the CDR3: TGTGCCAGCACCAAAGGACTCGACTCTGGAAACACCATATATTTT.

This clone was seen a single time. The gene calls are TRBV9 and TRBJ2-3; D is possibly TRBD1 (5 bases). The CDR3 extends over 15 amino acids. In germline, CDR1 is SGDLS, CDR2 YYNGEE. V lost 1 base and J 0 bases, leaving 9 bases between the germline ends. The CDR3 reads CASSVQDTSTDTQYF. Here the CDR3 DNA reads TGTGCCAGCAGCGTACAGGACACCAGCACAGATACGCAGTATTTT.

CDR3 nucleotide sequence: TGTGCTAGTGTCCCCGCCGGTCCCTATAATTCACCCCTCCACTTT. Residues: CASVPAGPYNSPLHF. This sequence joins TRBV12-5 and TRBJ1-6; D remains ambiguous. The germline V and J ends were trimmed by 7 bases and 2 bases, with 12 bases remaining between them. The germline V gene encodes CDR1 LGHNT and CDR2 FRNRAP. CDR3 length equals 15 residues.

For the CDR3, the DNA is TGCAGTGCTAGATTGGACTGGGCTTTCTTT. It encodes CSARLDWAFF. V gene TRBV20-1 combines with J gene TRBJ1-1; D gene unclear. The V gene's germline CDR1 is DFQATT and CDR2 SNEGSKA (reference sequence). With 2 bases removed from V and 11 bases from J, the gap between germline ends came to 9 bases. The CDR3 has 10 amino acids.

The chain carries TRBV30 and TRBJ1-1; D possibly corresponds to TRBD1 (5 bases). V dropped 4 bases and J dropped 3 bases, with 15 bases sitting between them. The length of the CDR3 is 14 residues. Germline V CDR1 and CDR2: GTSNPN, SVGIG (reference sequence). CDR3 amino acids: CAWTPGGGYTEAFF. The CDR3 bases are TGTGCCTGGACCCCTGGGGGGGGTTACACTGAAGCTTTCTTT.